Detailed here is one TCR beta chain. Its target is not known. Assay used: immunoSEQ multiplex PCR; TCRdb lists only in-frame clones, some missing. The sample contains 100,000 to 150,000 clones, 90% to 95% of which appear only once. These data originate in a study of cytomegalovirus exposure and HLA in healthy donors. V was pared by 0 bases and J by 8 bases, with 6 bases of the junction left unmatched. This CDR3 is 15 amino acids long. Germline CDR1 reads SGHRS; CDR2 reads YFSETQ. Notes on the study in general: High sensitivity and specificity were reportedly achieved when the classifier diagnosed cytomegalovirus status. The tendency of first-cohort TCR clusters to co-occur in the 90 to 150 validation repertoires was the finding of a later analysis. In vitro checks showed that a few CMV-associated chains really do target CMV antigens.

The V call is TRBV5-1, the J call TRBJ2-1; 9 nucleotides match TRBD2. Sequencing was done on a sample of PBMCs. The source of this sequence is a woman aged 18-29 years in good health and CMV-seronegative. CDR3 in amino acids: CASSLVGLASDEQFF. CDR3 coding DNA: TGCGCCAGCAGCTTGGTGGGACTAGCATCCGATGAGCAGTTCTTC.